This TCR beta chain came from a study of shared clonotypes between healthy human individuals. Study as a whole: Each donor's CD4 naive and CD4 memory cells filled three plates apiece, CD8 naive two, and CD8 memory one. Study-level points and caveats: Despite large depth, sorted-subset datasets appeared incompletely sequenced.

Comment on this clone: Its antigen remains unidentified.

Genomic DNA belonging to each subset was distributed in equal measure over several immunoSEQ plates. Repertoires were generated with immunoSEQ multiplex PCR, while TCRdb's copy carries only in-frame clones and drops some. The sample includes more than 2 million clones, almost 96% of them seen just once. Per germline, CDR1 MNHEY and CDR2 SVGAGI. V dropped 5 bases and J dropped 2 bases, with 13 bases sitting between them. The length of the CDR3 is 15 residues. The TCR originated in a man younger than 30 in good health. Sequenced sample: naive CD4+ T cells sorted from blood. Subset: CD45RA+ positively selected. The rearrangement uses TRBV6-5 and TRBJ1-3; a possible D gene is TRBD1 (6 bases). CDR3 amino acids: CASSRVTGPGNTIYF. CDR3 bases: TGTGCCAGCAGTCGCGTCACAGGGCCTGGAAACACCATATATTTT.